This T cell receptor beta chain was sequenced during a study of CD8+ T cells in alopecia areata. Extraction and reverse transcription of RNA yielded cDNA as the sequencing template. The data were produced by immunoSEQ multiplex PCR, yet TCRdb's version contains in-frame clones alone and is incomplete. The sample includes a few hundred thousand clones, approximately 53% of them seen just once. Germline V gene sequence: CDR1 MNHEY, CDR2 SMNVEV (reference sequence). The CDR3 contains 13 residues. Trimming took off 3 bases at V and 4 bases at J, with 6 bases between the two ends. Regarding the study as a whole: Clonality was higher in lesional than normal scalp, especially in alopecia totalis/universalis. Scalp samples also yield sequences from resident alphabeta T cells of normal skin.

This clone has a handful of counts. Its specificity is unknown. A FACSAria was used to sort CD4+ and CD8+ T cells. These cells came from PBMCs. The sequenced material came from CD8+ T cells sorted from blood. The TCR sequence derives from a human donor in good health. The V and J genes are TRBV27 and TRBJ2-2; D gene unclear. The CDR3 coding sequence is TGTGCCAGCAGTTTCGGGTTCACCGGGGAGCTGTTTTTT. Translating it yields CASSFGFTGELFF.